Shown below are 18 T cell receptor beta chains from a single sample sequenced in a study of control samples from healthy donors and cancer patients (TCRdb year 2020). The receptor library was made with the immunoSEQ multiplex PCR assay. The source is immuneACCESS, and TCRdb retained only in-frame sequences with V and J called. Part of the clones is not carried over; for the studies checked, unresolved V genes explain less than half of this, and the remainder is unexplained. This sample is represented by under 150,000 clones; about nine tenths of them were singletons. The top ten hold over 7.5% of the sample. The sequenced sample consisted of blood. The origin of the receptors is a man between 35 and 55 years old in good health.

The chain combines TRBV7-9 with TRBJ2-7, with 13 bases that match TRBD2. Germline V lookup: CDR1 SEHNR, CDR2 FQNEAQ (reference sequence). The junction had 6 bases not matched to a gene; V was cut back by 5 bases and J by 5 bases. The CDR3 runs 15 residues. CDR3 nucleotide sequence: TGTGCCAGCAGCCTGGGGACTAGCGGGATCCACGAGCAGTACTTC. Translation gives CASSLGTSGIHEQYF.

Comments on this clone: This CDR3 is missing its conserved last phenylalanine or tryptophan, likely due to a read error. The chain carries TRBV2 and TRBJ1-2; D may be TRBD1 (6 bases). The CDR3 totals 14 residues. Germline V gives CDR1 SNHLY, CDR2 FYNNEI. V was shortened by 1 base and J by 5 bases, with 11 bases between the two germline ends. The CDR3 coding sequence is TGTGCCAGCAGTGAAGTTGGGCAGGGGTATGGCTACACCCTC. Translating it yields CASSEVGQGYGYTL.

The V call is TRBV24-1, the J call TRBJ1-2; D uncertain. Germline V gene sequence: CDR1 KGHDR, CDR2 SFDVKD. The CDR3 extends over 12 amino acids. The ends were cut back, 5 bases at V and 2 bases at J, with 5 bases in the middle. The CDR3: CATSGENYGYTF. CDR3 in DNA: TGTGCCACCAGTGGTGAGAACTATGGCTACACCTTC.

CDR3 amino acids: CASSLGGGFEAFF. DNA of the CDR3: TGTGCCAGCAGCTTAGGTGGCGGTTTTGAAGCTTTCTTT. The chain couples TRBV13 to TRBJ1-1; D is unclear. V was shortened by 0 bases and J by 7 bases, with 9 bases between the two germline ends. Germline CDR1 reads PRHDT; CDR2 reads FYEKMQ (reference sequence). The CDR3 is 13 amino acids.

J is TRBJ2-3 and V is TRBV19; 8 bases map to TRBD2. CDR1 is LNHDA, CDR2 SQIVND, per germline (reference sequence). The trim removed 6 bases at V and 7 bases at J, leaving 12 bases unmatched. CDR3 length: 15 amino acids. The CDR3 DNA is TGTGCCAGTAGGATCGGGCGGGGGGAGCCGAATACGCAGTATTTT. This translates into CASRIGRGEPNTQYF.

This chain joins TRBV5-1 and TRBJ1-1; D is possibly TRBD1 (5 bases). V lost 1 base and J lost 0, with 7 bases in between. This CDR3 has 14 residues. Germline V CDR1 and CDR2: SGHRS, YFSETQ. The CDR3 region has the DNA TGCGCCAGCAGCTTGTCAGGGTTGAACACTGAAGCTTTCTTT. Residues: CASSLSGLNTEAFF.

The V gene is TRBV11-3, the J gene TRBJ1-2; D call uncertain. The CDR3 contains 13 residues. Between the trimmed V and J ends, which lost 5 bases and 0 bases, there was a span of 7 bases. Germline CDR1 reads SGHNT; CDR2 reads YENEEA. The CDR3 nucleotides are TGTGCCAGCAGCCCCAGGTCTAACTATGGCTACACCTTC. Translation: CASSPRSNYGYTF. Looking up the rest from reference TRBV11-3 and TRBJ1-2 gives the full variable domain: EAGVVQSPRYKIIEKKQPVAFWCNPISGHNTLYWYLQNLGQGPELLIRYENEEAVDDSQLPKDRFSAERLKGVDSTLKIQPAELGDSAVYLCASSPRSNYGYTFGSGTRLTVV.

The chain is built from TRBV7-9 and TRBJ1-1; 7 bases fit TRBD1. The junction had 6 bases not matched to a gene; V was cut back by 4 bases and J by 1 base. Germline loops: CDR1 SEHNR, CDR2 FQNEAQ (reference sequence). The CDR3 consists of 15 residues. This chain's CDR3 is CASSWRQGGNTEAFF. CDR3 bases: TGTGCCAGCAGCTGGAGACAGGGAGGGAACACTGAAGCTTTCTTT.

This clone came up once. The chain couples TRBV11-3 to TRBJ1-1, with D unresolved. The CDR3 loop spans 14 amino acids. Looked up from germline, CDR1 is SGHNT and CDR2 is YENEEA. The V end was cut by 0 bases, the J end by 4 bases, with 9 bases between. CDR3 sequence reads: CASSLDAGSTEAFF. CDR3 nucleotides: TGTGCCAGCAGCTTAGATGCCGGAAGCACTGAAGCTTTCTTT.

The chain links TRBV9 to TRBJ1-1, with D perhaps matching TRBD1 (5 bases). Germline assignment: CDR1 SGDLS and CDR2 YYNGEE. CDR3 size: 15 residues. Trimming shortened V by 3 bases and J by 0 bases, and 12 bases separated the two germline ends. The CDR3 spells CASSEDPGLNTEAFF. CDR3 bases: TGTGCCAGCAGCGAGGACCCAGGGCTGAACACTGAAGCTTTCTTT.

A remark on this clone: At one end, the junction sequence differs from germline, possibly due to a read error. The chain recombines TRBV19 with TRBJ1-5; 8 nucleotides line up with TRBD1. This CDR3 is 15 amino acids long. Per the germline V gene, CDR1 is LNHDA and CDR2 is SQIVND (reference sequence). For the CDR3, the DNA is TGTGCCAGTAGTTTAGACAGGGGAGTAAATCAGCCCCAGCATTTT. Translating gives CASSLDRGVNQPQHF.

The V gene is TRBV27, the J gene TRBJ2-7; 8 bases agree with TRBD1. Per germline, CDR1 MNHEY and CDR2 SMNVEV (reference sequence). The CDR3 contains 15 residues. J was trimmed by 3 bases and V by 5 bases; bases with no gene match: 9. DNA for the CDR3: TGTGCCAGCAGTCAGCCGGGACAGGCCTACTACGAGCAGTACTTC. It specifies CASSQPGQAYYEQYF.

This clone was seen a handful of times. The CDR3 nucleotides read TGCGCCATTTCCCGGGACATCGGATTCTACGAGCAGTACTTC. Protein: CAISRDIGFYEQYF. The chain links TRBV10-2 to TRBJ2-7; possible D gene TRBD1, 6 bases. CDR1 is WSHSY, CDR2 SAAADI, per germline. The CDR3 has 14 residues. V was pared by 10 bases and J by 3 bases, with 19 bases between.

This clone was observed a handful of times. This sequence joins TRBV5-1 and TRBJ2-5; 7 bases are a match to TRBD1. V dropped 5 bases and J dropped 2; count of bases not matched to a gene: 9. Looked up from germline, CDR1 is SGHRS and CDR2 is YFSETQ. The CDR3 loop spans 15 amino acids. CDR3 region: CASRGTVGVQETQYF. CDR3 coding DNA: TGCGCCAGCAGAGGGACAGTCGGGGTTCAAGAGACCCAGTACTTC.

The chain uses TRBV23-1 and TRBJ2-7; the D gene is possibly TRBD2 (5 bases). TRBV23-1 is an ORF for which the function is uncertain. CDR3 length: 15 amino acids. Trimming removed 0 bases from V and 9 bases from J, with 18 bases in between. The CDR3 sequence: CASSQSSANARGQYF. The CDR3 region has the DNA TGCGCCAGCAGTCAATCTAGCGCGAATGCACGAGGGCAGTACTTC.

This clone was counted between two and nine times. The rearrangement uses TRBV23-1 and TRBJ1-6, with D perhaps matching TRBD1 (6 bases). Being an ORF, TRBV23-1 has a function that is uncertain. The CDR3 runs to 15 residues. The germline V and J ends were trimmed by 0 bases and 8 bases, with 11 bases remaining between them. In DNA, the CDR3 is TGCGCCAGCAGTCAATCCTACAGGGAGTATTCACCCCTCCACTTT. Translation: CASSQSYREYSPLHF.

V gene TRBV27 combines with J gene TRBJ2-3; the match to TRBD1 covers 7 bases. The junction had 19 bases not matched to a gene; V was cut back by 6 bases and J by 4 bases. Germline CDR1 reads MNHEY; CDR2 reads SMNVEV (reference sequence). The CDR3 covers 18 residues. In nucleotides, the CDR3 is TGTGCCAGCAGAACCCTACAGGGGACGAACCTAGGGGCAGATACGCAGTATTTT. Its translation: CASRTLQGTNLGADTQYF.

CDR3 sequence reads: CSAGQINYGYTF. DNA of the CDR3: TGCAGCGCGGGACAGATCAACTATGGCTACACCTTC. The rearrangement joins TRBV29-1 to TRBJ1-2; 7 nucleotides agree with TRBD1. V gave up 7 bases and J gave up 2 bases; unmatched junction bases: 4. The CDR3 has 12 amino acids. CDR1 is SQVTM and CDR2 is ANQGSEA in the germline V gene. The whole variable domain, filled in from reference TRBV29-1 and TRBJ1-2, reads SAVISQKPSRDICQRGTSLTIQCQVDSQVTMMFWYRQQPGQSLTLIATANQGSEATYESGFVIDKFPISRPNLTFSTLTVSNMSPEDSSIYLCSAGQINYGYTFGSGTRLTVV.